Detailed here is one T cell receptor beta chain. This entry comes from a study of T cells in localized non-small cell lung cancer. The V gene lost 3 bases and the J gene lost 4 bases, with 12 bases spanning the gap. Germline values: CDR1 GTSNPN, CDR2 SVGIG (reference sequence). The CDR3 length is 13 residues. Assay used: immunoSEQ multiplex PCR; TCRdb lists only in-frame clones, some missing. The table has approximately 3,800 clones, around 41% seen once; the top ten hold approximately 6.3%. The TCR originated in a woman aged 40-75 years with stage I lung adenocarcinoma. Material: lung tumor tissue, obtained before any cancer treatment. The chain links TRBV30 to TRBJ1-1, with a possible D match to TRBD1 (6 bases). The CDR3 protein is CAWRYRETTEAFF. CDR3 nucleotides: TGTGCCTGGAGATACAGGGAAACCACTGAAGCTTTCTTT.